This TCR beta chain was captured in a study of Ad26.COV2.S vaccination and SARS-CoV-2 variants (dated by TCRdb to the early 2020s). Looking at the study overall: Vaccine-arm donors were drawn from COV1001, a multicentre, randomized, double-blind, placebo-controlled phase I-IIa trial of Ad26.COV2.S in healthy adults. Dosing of Ad26.COV2.S was intramuscular, at either 5x10^10 or 1x10^11 viral particles, delivered as one shot or as two shots spaced 56 days apart. Sequencing of the TCRbeta repertoire served to evaluate the specificity and breadth of SARS-CoV-2-reactive T cell receptors following Ad26.COV2.S vaccination. A total of approximately 32 samples were included in the TCR-sequenced set, comprising some 20 Ad26.COV2.S vaccine recipients, 5 placebo recipients and 8 SARS-CoV-2 convalescent individuals. Trial participants were randomized into five groups of five, in which low-dose or high-dose Ad26.COV2.S was given once or twice, or placebo was given on both occasions. Investigators remained blinded to trial group allocation during experiments and outcome assessment. Broader findings and caveats from the paper: Vaccine and placebo recipients had comparable non-spike TCR breadth, which fits with the vaccine containing only spike. The authors noted that total T cell responses may have been underestimated by the TCR breadth and depth analyses. Comparing responses between vaccine doses or regimens was not something the study was powered to do. Spike-specific TCR breadth was higher in Ad26.COV2.S recipients than in placebo recipients (P = 0.0014). After vaccination, spike-specific CD8+ and CD4+ T cell responses were reported to show substantial breadth.

For this clone: Its cognate antigen has yet to be identified. Base qualities are not at hand, and no much larger clone is one base apart.

The immunoSEQ Assay was used to sequence TCRbeta CDR3 regions. After extraction, genomic DNA underwent amplification by bias-controlled multiplex PCR, followed by high-throughput sequencing. The original methods were these. Collapsing and filtering of sequences were performed to quantify the absolute abundance of each unique TCRbeta CDR3 region. T cell fraction was estimated by normalizing TCRbeta template counts to usable DNA, with usable DNA measured through amplification of reference genes found in all nucleated cells. Repertoire TCRs were annotated as SARS-CoV-2-specific by exact matching of V gene, CDR3 amino acid sequence and J gene to a known reactive TCR set. MIRA supplied the reference SARS-CoV-2 TCR set, which was filtered for enrichment in COVID-19-positive ImmuneCODE repertoires so that public or cross-reactive TCRs were removed. Based on the MIRA antigens, annotated TCRs were further analysed at the level of specific ORF or position within ORF. Breadth was defined as the number of annotated unique rearrangements divided by the total number of unique productive rearrangements, and depth was defined as the summed frequency of the annotated unique rearrangements. Group comparisons of TCR breadth used two-sided Wilcoxon rank-sum tests. TCRdb took this table from immuneACCESS and kept in-frame rearrangements with V and J called. Such tables lack part of the clones; where checked against another copy, unresolved V genes explain under half of the gap, and the rest is unexplained. V and J calls and clone size follow that table, whereas D and trimming were derived from the DNA. The sample records more than 400,000 clones, 80% to 95% of which are singletons. The ten biggest clones cover about 1.7% of the sample.

The CDR3 contains 16 residues, cysteine and phenylalanine counted. Solely the CDR3 DNA is kept, with 48 bases framed from the first base. V is pared back by 8 bases and J by 4 bases, with 23 bases lying between the germline termini. Sequences MDHEN (CDR1) and SYDVKM (CDR2) are obtained from the germline V gene. This specimen's treatment or condition label, per the study, means: about 20 received Ad26.COV2.S at low or high dose, single or two shots; five or six received placebo; per-sample allocation not given. For vaccine and placebo recipients, the sequenced repertoires came from samples collected on day 63 after the first injection. Between 29 July and 7 August 2020, Cohort 1b enrolled about two dozen adults aged 18-55 years at one site in Boston, USA. Ad26.COV2.S was a replication-incompetent adenovirus type 26 vector expressing a prefusion-stabilized SARS-CoV-2 spike protein from the original Wuhan strain.

The chain couples TRBV28 to TRBJ1-2; the best D guess is TRBD1, with 6 bases matching. Source: peripheral blood, taken in a trial of Ad26.COV2.S vaccine versus placebo. This receptor was identified in a person aged 18-65 years who received the Ad26.COV2.S COVID-19 vaccine or a placebo. At the DNA level, the sequence is TGTGCCAGCCTCCTTCGAAGGGGGGCTTCGAGCTATGGCTACACCTTC. It is translated as CASLLRRGASSYGYTF.